This is a list of T cell receptor beta chains from one sample in a study of cytomegalovirus exposure and HLA in healthy donors. This table comes from immunoSEQ multiplex PCR, and its TCRdb copy is limited to in-frame clones, with some not included. The sample records some 60,000 clones, approximately 96% being singletons. The sample comprised PBMCs. These receptors were obtained from a man between 18 and 35 years old in good health and CMV-seronegative. CDR3s include the opening cysteine and the closing phenylalanine or tryptophan. The D gene is left open where the match is weak.

TRBJ2-3	TRBV7-2	TRBD2	TGTGCCAGCAGCCAAGGGACTAGCAGTAGCACAGATACGCAGTATTTT	CASSQGTSSSTDTQYF
TRBJ2-7	TRBV7-2	-	TGTGCCAGCAGCTCCTACTCCTACGAGCAGTACTTC	CASSSYSYEQYF
TRBJ1-5	TRBV7-3	-	TGTGCCAGCAGCGGTAACAGGGATTATTTTCAGCCCCAGCATTTT	CASSGNRDYFQPQHF
TRBJ2-7	TRBV29-1	TRBD1	TGCAGCGTTGAAGTGGTAGGGGGCATCTACGAGCAGTACTTC	CSVEVVGGIYEQYF
TRBJ2-3	TRBV28	-	TGTGCCAGCAGTTTATATAGTGAGGGCACAGATACGCAGTATTTT	CASSLYSEGTDTQYF
TRBJ1-2	TRBV12-2	-	TGTGCAAGTCGACTCAACTATGGCTACACCTTC	CASRLNYGYTF
TRBJ2-1	TRBV4-2	TRBD2	TGTGCCAGCAGCCCAAGGCTTGGGGGAGGGTACAATGAGCAGTTCTTC	CASSPRLGGGYNEQFF
TRBJ2-7	TRBV28	-	TGTGCCAGCAGTTGGGGGGGGCAGGGGGCGAGGGAGCAGTACTTC	CASSWGGQGAREQYF
TRBJ2-5	TRBV7-2	TRBD2	TGTGCCAGCAGCTTATTAGCGGGAGACGTTAACTACTTC	CASSLLAGDVNYF
TRBJ1-1	TRBV6-5	TRBD1	TGTGCCAGCAGTTTCCAGGGGGCAACTGAAGCTTTCTTT	CASSFQGATEAFF
TRBJ2-1	TRBV18	-	TGTGCCAGCTCACCATACGGGGAAAGGTACAATGAGCAGTTCTTC	CASSPYGERYNEQFF
TRBJ1-3	TRBV28	-	TGTGCCAGCAGAGAATGGAGCGGGAGAAACACCATATATTTT	CASREWSGRNTIYF
TRBJ2-7	TRBV27	-	TGTGCCAGCAGTTTCGTCCAGGGCTCCTACGAGCAGTACTTC	CASSFVQGSYEQYF
TRBJ2-7	TRBV6-6	-	TGTGCCAGCAGTTACGGACTTCCGGGCGAGCAGTACTTC	CASSYGLPGEQYF
TRBJ1-2	TRBV7-2	-	TGTGCCAGCAGCTTCCCAGGCCCGAGTCTTTATGGCTACACCTTC	CASSFPGPSLYGYTF
TRBJ2-2	TRBV11-1	-	TGTGCCAGCAGCCCCGAGGGGGACACCTCGAGCGGGGAGCTGTTTTTT	CASSPEGDTSSGELFF
TRBJ2-3	TRBV5-1	TRBD2	TGCGCCAGCAGCTTGAGTAGTAGCGGGAGTACCACAGATACGCAGTATTTT	CASSLSSSGSTTDTQYF
TRBJ2-3	TRBV7-8	-	TGTGCCAGCAGCTTGGTTCGGCCGAGGTTTAGTCGCACAGATACGCAGTATTTT	CASSLVRPRFSRTDTQYF
TRBJ2-3	TRBV7-6	-	TGTGCCAGCAGCACAAGGACTAGGGGGTTGGGAGATACGCAGTATTTT	CASSTRTRGLGDTQYF
TRBJ2-1	TRBV7-2	TRBD1	TGTGCCAGCAGCGATTACAGGGGGCGGGCCGAACACAATGAGCAGTTCTTC	CASSDYRGRAEHNEQFF
TRBJ2-7	TRBV10-3	TRBD2	TGTGCCATCAGTGAGACTTTGGGGACTAGCGGGAGTGGCGAGCAGTACTTC	CAISETLGTSGSGEQYF
TRBJ2-1	TRBV4-2	TRBD2	TGTGCCAGCAGCCAAGATGCTAGCGGGAGGGGAGGTGAGCAGTTCTTC	CASSQDASGRGGEQFF
TRBJ2-3	TRBV5-6	-	TGTGCCAGCAGGAGACTAGAGGCAGATACGCAGTATTTT	CASRRLEADTQYF